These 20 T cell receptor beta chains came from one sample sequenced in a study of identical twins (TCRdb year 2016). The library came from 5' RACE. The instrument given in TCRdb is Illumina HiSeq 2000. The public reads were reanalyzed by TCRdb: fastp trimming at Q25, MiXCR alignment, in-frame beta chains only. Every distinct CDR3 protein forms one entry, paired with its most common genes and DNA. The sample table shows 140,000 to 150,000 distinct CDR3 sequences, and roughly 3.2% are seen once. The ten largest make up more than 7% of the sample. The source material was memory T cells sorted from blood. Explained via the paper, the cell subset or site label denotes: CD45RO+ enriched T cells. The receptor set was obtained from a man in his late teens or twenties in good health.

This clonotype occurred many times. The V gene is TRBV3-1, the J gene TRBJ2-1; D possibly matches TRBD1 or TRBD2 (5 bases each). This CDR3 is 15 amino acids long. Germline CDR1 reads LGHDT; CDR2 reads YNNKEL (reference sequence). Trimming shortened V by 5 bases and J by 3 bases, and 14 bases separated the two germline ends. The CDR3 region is CASSSIGDLYNEQFF. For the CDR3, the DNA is TGTGCCAGCAGCTCCATTGGGGACCTCTACAATGAGCAGTTCTTC.

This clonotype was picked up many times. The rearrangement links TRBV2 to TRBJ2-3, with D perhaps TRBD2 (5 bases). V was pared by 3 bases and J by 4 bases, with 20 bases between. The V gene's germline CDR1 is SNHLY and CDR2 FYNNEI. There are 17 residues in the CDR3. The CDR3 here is CASSDQAARYGADTQYF. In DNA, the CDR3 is TGTGCCAGCAGTGACCAGGCGGCTAGGTACGGGGCAGATACGCAGTATTTT.

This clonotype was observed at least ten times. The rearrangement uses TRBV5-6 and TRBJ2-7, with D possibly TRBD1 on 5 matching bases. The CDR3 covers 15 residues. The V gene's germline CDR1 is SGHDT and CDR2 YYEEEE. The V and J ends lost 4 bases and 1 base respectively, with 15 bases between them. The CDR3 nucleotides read TGTGCCAGCAGCGCCTCAGGGCCCGGATCCTACGAGCAGTACGTC. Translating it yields CASSASGPGSYEQYV.

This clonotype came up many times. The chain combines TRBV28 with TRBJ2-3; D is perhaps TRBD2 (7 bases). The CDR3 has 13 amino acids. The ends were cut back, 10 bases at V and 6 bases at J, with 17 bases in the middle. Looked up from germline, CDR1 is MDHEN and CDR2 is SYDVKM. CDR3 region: CAIGRGMVDTQYF. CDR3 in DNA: TGTGCCATTGGGAGGGGGATGGTGGATACGCAGTATTTT.

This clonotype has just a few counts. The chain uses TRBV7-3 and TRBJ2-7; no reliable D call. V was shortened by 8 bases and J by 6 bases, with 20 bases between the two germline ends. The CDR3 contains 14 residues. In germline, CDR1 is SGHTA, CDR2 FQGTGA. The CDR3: CASAFSHSSGEQYF. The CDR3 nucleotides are TGTGCCAGCGCCTTCTCCCACAGCTCTGGCGAGCAGTACTTC.

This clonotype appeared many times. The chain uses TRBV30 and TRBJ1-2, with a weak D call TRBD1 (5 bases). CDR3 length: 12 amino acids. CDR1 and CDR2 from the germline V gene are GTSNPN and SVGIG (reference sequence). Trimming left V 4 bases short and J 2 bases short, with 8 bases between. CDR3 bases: TGTGCCTGGATGAAGGGGAACTATGGCTACACCTTC. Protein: CAWMKGNYGYTF.

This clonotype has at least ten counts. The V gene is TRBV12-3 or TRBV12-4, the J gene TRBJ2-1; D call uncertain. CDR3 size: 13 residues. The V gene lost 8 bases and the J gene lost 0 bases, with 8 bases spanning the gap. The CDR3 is CASGMLSYNEQFF. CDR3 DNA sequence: TGTGCCAGCGGAATGCTCTCCTACAATGAGCAGTTCTTC.

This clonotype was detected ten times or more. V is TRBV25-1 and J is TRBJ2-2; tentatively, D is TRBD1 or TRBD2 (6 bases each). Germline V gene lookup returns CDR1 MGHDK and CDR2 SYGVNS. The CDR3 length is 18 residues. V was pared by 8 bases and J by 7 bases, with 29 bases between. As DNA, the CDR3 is TGTGCCAGCTCTGGTGGTTCACGGGGGCTTTCTCTTGGCGGGGAGCTGTTTTTT. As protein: CASSGGSRGLSLGGELFF.

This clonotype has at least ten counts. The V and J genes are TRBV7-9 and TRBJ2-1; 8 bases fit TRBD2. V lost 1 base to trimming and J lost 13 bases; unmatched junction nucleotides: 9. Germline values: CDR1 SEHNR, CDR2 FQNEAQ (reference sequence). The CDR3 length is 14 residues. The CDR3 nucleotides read TGTGCCAGCAGCTTAGTACGGGGGACTAGTTTCCAGTTCTTC. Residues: CASSLVRGTSFQFF.

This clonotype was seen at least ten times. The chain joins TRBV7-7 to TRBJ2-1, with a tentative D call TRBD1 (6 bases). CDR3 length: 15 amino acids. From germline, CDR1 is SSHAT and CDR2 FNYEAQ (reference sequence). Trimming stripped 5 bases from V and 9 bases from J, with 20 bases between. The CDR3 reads CASSLTSGVHSEQFF. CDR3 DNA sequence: TGTGCCAGCAGCCTCACCTCAGGGGTTCATAGTGAGCAGTTCTTC. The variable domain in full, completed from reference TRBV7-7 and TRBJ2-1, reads GAGVSQSPRYKVTKRGQDVTLRCDPISSHATLYWYQQALGQGPEFLTYFNYEAQPDKSGLPSDRFSAERPEGSISTLTIQRTEQRDSAMYRCASSLTSGVHSEQFFGPGTRLTVL.

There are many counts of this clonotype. CDR3: CSARSGLVDTQYF. As DNA, the CDR3 is TGCAGTGCTAGGTCGGGCCTTGTTGATACGCAGTATTTT. The chain has TRBV20-1 and TRBJ2-3; D is uncertain. CDR1 and CDR2 from the germline V gene are DFQATT and SNEGSKA (reference sequence). V lost 3 bases and J 6 bases, leaving 13 bases between the germline ends. This CDR3 region has 13 residues.

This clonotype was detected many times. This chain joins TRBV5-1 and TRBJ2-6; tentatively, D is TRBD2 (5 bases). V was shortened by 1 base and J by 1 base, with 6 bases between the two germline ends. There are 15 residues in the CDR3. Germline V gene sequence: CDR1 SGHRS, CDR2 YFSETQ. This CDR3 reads CASSLSGSGANVLTF. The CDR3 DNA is TGCGCCAGCAGCTTGAGCGGATCTGGGGCCAACGTCCTGACTTTC.

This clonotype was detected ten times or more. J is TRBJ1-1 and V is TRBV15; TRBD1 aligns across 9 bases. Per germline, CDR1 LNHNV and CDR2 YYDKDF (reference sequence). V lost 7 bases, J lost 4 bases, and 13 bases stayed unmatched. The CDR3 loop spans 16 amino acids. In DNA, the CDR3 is TGTGCCACCAAGTCGGACAGGGGCCCGGGGGGCACTGAAGCTTTCTTT. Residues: CATKSDRGPGGTEAFF.

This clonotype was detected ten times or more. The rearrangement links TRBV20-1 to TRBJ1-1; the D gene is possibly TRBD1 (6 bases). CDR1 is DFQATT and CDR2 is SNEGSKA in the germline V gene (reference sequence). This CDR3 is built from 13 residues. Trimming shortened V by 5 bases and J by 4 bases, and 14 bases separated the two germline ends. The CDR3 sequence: CSARRTDRTEAFF. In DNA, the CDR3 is TGCAGTGCTCGAAGGACAGACCGCACTGAAGCTTTCTTT.

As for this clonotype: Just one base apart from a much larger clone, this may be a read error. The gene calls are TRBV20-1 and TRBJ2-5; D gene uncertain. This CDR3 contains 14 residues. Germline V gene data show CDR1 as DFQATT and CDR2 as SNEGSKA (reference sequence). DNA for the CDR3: TGCAGTGCTAGAGATCTCGGGTACCAAGAGACCCATTACTTC. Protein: CSARDLGYQETHYF.

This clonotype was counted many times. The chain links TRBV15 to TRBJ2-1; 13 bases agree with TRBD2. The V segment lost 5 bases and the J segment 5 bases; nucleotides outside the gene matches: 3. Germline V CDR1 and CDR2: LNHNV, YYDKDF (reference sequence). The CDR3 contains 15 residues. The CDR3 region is CATSFGTSGNNEQFF. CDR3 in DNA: TGTGCCACCAGCTTCGGGACTAGCGGGAACAATGAGCAGTTCTTC.

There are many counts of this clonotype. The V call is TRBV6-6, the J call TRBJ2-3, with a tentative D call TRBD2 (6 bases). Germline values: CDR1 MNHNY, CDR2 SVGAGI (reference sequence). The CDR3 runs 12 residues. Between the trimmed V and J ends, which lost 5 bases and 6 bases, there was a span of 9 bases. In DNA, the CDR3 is TGTGCCAGCAGTGCTAGCGCGGATACGCAGTATTTT. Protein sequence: CASSASADTQYF.

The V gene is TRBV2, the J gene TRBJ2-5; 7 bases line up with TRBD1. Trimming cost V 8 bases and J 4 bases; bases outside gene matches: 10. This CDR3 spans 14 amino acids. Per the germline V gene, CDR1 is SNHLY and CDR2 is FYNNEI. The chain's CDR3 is CASLQQGLTETQYF. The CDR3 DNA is TGTGCCAGCCTCCAACAGGGGTTGACAGAGACCCAGTACTTC.

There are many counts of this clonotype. The chain's CDR3 is CASSPRLDTQYF. The CDR3, as DNA: TGTGCCAGCAGCCCACGACTCGATACGCAGTATTTT. The V call is TRBV7-6, the J call TRBJ2-3; D gene ambiguous. Germline V lookup: CDR1 SGHVS, CDR2 FNYEAQ. Trimming left V 5 bases short and J 6 bases short, with 9 bases between. The CDR3 runs 12 residues.

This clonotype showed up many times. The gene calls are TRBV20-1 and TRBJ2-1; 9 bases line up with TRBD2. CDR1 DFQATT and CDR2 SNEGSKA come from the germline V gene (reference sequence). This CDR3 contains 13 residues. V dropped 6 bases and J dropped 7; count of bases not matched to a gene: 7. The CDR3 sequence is CSALGGRANEQFF. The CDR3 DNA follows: TGCAGTGCCTTGGGCGGGAGGGCGAATGAGCAGTTCTTC.